What follows is one T cell receptor (beta chain) and its context. These data belong to a study of identical twins. This CDR3 region has 10 residues. The V end was cut by 8 bases, the J end by 5 bases, with 6 bases between. The germline V gene has CDR1 WSHSY and CDR2 SAAADI. Healthy Caucasians made up all donors. TCRdb re-analysed the 5' RACE reads in MiXCR, keeping a single row per CDR3 protein. The repertoire includes 600,000 to 700,000 distinct CDR3 sequences, around 20% of them detected once, and 4.3% sits in the top ten. These data were also reused for a study on T cells expressing NK-cell markers. That publication notes: Researchers report these clonotypes also headed the CD3+CD56-NKG2C+ fraction in a handful of donors.

The specimen was PBMCs. J is TRBJ1-1 and V is TRBV10-2; the D is unclear. The TCR sequence derives from a woman aged 18-29 years in good health. The CDR3 sequence: CASFGTEAFF. In DNA, the CDR3 is TGCGCCAGCTTTGGGACTGAAGCTTTCTTT.